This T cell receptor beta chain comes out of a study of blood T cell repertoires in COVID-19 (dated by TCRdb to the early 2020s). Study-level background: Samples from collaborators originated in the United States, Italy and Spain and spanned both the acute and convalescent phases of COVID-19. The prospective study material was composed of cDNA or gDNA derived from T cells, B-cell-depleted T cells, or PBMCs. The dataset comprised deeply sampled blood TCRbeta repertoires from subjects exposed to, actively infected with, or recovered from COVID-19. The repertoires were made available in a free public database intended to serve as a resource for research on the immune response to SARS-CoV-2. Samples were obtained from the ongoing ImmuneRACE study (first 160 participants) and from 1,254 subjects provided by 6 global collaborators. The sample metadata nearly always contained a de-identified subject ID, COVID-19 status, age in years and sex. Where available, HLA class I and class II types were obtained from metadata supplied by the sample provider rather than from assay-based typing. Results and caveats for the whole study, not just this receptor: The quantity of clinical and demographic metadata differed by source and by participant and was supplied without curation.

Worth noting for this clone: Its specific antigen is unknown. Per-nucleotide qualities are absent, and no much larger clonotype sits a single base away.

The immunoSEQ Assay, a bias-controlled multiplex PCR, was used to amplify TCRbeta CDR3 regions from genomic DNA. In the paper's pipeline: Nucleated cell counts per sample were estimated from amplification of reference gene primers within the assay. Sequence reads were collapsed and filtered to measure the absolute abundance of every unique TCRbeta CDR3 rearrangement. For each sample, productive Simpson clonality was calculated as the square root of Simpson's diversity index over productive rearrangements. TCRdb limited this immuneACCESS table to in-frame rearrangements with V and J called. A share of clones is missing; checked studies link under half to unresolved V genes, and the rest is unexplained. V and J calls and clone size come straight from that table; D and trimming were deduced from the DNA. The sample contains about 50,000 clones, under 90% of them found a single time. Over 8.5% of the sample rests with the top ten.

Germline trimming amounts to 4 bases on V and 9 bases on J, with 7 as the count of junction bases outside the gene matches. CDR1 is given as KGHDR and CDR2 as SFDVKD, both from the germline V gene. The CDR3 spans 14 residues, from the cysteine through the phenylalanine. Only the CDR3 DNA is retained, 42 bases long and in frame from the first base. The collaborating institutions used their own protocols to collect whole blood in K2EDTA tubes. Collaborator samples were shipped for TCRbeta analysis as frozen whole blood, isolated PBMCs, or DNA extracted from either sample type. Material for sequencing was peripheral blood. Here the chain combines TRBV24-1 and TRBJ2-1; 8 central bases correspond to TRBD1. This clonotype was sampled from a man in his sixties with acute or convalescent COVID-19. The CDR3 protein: CATSDLGQESEQFF. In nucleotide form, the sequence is TGTGCCACCAGTGACTTGGGACAGGAGAGTGAGCAGTTCTTC.